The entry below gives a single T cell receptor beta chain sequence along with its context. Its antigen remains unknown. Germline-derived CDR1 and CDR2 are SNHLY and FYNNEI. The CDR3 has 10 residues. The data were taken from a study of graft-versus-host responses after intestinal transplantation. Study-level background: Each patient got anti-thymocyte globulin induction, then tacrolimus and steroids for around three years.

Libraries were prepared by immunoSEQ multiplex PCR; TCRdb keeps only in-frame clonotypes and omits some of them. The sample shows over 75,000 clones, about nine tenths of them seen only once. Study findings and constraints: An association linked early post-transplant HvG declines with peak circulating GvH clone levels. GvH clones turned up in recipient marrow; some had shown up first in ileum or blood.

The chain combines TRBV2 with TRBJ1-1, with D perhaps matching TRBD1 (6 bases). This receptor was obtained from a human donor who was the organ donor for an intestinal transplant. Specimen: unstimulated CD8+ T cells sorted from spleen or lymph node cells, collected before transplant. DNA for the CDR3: TGTGTCGCGCGGGGGCCTGAAGCTTTCTTT. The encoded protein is CVARGPEAFF.